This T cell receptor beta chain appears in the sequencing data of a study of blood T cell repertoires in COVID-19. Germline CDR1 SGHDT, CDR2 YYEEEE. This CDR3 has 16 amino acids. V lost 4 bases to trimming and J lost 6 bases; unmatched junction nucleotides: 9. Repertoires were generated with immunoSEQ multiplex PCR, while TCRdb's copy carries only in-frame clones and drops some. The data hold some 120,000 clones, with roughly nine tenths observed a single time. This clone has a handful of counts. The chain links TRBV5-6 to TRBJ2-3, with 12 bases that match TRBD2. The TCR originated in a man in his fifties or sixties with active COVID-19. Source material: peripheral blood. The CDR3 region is CASSLGLAGSSDTQYF. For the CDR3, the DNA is TGTGCCAGCAGCCTTGGACTAGCGGGGTCCTCGGATACGCAGTATTTT.